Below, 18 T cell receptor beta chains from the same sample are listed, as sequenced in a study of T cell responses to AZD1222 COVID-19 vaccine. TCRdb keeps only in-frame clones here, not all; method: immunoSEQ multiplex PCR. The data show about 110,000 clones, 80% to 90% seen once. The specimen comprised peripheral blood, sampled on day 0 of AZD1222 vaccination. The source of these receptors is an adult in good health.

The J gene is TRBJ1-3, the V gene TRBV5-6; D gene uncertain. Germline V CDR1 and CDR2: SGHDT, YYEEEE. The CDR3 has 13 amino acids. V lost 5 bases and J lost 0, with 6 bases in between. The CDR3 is CASRWSSGNTIYF. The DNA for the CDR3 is TGTGCCAGCAGGTGGAGCTCTGGAAACACCATATATTTT. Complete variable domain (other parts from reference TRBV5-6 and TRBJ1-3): DAGVTQSPTHLIKTRGQQVTLRCSPKSGHDTVSWYQQALGQGPQFIFQYYEEEERQRGNFPDRFSGHQFPNYSSELNVNALLLGDSALYLCASRWSSGNTIYFGEGSWLTVV.

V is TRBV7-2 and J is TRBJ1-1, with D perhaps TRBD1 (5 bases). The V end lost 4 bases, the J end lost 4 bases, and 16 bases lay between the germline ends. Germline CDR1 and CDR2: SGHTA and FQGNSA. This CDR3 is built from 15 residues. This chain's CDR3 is CASSSHGGLVTEAFF. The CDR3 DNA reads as TGTGCCAGCAGCTCCCACGGGGGATTGGTCACTGAAGCTTTCTTT.

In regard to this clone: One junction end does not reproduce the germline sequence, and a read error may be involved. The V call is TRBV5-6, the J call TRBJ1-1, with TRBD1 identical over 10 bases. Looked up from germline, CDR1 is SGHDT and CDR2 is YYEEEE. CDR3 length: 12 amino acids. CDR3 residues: CASSRQGAEAFF. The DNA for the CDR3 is TGTGCCAGCAGCCGACAGGGGGCTGAGGCTTTCTTT.

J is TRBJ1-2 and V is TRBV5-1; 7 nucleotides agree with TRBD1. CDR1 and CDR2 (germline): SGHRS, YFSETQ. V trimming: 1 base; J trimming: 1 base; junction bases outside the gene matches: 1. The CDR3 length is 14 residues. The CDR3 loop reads CASSLRDSNYGYTF. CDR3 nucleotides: TGCGCCAGCAGCTTGCGGGACAGTAACTATGGCTACACCTTC.

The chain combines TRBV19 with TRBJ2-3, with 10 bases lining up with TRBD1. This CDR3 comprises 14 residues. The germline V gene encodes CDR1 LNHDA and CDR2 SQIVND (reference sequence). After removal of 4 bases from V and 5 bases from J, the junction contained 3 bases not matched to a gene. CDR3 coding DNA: TGTGCCAGTAGTAGGGGGACAGGGGAAGATACGCAGTATTTT. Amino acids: CASSRGTGEDTQYF.

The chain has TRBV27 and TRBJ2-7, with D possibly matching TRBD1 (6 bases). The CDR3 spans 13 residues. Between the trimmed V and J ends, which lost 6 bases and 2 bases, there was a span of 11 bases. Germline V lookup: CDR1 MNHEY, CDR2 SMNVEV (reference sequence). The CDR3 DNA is TGTGCCAGCAGGTTCCAGGGGACCTACGAGCAGTACTTC. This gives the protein CASRFQGTYEQYF.

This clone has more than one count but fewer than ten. As DNA, the CDR3 is TGTGCCAGCAGTTACTGGTCCCCCCAAGAGACCCAGTACTTC. Translated: CASSYWSPQETQYF. The V gene is TRBV6-2 or TRBV6-3, the J gene TRBJ2-5; D is unclear. This CDR3 is 14 amino acids long. V lost 1 base and J lost 1, with 7 bases in between. Germline loops: CDR1 MNHEY, CDR2 SVGEGT.

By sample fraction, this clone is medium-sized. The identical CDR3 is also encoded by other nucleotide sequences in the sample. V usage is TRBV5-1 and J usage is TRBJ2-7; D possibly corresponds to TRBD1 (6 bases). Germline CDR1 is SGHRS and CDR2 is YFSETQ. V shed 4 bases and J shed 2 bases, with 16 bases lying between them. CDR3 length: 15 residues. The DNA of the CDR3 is TGCGCCAGCAGCCCCCGGGACACGACACCCTACGAGCAGTACTTC. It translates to CASSPRDTTPYEQYF.

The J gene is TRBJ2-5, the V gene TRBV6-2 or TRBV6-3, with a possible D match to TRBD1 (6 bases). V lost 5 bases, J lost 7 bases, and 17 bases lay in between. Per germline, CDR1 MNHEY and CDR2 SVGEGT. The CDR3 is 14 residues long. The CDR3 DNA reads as TGTGCCAGCAGTGGCGGATCAGGGGAAGGGACCCAGTACTTC. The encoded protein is CASSGGSGEGTQYF.

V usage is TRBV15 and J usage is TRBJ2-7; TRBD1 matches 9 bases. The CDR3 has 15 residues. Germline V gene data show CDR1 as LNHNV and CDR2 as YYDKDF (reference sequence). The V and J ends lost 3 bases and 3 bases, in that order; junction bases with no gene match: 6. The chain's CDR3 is CATSRPGQGYYEQYF. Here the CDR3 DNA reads TGTGCCACCAGCAGGCCGGGACAGGGATACTACGAGCAGTACTTC.

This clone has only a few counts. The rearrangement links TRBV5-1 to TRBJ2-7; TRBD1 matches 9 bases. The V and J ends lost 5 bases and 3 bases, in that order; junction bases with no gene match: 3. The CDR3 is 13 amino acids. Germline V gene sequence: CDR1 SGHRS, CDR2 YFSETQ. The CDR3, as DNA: TGCGCCAGCAGAAAGGGACAGGGCTACGAGCAGTACTTC. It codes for CASRKGQGYEQYF.

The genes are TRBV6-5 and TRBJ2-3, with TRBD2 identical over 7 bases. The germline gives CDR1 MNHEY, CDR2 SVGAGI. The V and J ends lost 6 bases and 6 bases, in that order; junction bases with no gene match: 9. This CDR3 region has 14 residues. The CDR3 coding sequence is TGTGCCAGCAGCCCAGGGCGGGAGATCGATACGCAGTATTTT. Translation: CASSPGREIDTQYF.

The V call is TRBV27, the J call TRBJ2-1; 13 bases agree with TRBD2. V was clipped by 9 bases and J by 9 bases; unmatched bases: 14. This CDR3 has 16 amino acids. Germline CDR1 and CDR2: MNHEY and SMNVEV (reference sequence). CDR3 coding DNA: TGTGCCAGTGGGGCTGATCGGACTAGCGGGAGAGTTGAGCAGTTCTTC. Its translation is CASGADRTSGRVEQFF.

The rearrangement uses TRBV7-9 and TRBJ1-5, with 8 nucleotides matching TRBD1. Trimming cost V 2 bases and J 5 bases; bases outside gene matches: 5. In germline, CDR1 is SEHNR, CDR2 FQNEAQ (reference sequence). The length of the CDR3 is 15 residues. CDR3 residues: CASSLTTGEHQPQHF. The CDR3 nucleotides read TGTGCCAGCAGCTTAACGACAGGGGAGCATCAGCCCCAGCATTTT.

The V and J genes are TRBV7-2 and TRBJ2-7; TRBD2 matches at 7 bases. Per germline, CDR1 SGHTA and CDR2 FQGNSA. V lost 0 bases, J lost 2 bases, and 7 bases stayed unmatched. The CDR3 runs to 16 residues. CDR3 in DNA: TGTGCCAGCAGCTTAGCGGCTTCTAGCGGCCCCTACGAGCAGTACTTC. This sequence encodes CASSLAASSGPYEQYF.

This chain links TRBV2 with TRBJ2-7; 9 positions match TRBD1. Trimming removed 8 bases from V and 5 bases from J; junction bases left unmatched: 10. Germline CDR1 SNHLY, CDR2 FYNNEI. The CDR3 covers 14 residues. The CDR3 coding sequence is TGTGCCAGCCTGTTGGGACAGGGAGTCCACGAGCAGTACTTC. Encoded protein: CASLLGQGVHEQYF.

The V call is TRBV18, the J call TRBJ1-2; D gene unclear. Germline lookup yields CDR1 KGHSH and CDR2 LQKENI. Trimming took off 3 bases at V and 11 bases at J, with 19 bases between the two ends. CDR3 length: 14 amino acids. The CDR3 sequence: CASSPPGRVRGYTF. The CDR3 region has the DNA TGTGCCAGCTCACCCCCGGGGAGGGTTCGTGGTTACACCTTC.

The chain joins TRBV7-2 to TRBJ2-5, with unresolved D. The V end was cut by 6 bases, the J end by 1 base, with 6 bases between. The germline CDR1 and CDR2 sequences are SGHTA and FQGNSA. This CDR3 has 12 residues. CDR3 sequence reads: CASSGSQETQYF. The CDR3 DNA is TGTGCCAGCAGTGGTAGCCAAGAGACCCAGTACTTC.